This T cell receptor (beta chain) was found in a study of long-term antiretroviral therapy in people with HIV. Study-level background: By about a decade, the earliest samples predate the 2015 immediate-ART recommendation.

V shed 11 bases and J 4 bases; nucleotides not matched to a gene: 3. This CDR3 contains 12 residues. In germline, CDR1 is MNHEY, CDR2 SVGAGI. This clone occurred once. Survey-level immunoSEQ v3.0 assays were run. Sequencing used immunoSEQ multiplex PCR; TCRdb keeps in-frame clones, though not all of them. The top ten hold roughly a sixth of the sample, which has approximately 22,000 clones, less than 85% seen once. Sample: unsorted PBMCs, taken 0.5 years before starting antiretroviral therapy. J is TRBJ2-5 and V is TRBV6-5; 11 bases are a match to TRBD1. The sequence was collected from a man aged 35 to 55 with HIV. The CDR3 nucleotides are TGTGCCTCGGGACAGGGGGGAGAGACCCAGTACTTC. This encodes CASGQGGETQYF.